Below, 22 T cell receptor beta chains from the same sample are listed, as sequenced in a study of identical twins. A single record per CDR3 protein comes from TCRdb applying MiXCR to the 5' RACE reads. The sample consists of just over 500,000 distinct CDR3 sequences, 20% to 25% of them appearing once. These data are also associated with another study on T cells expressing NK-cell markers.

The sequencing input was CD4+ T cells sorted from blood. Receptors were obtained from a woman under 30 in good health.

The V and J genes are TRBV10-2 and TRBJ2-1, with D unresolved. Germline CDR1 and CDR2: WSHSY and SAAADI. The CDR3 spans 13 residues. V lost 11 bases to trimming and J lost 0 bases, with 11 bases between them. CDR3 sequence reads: CAATPTSYNEQFF. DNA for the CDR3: TGCGCCGCAACTCCTACCTCCTACAATGAGCAGTTCTTC.

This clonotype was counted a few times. For the CDR3, the DNA is TGTGCCAGCAGGCGGGACTACCTGGAGCAGTTCTTC. Residues: CASRRDYLEQFF. The chain links TRBV6-5 to TRBJ2-1, with TRBD2 matching 7 bases. Germline V lookup: CDR1 MNHEY, CDR2 SVGAGI. J gave up 10 bases and V 6 bases, and 6 bases lay outside the gene matches. The CDR3 has 12 amino acids.

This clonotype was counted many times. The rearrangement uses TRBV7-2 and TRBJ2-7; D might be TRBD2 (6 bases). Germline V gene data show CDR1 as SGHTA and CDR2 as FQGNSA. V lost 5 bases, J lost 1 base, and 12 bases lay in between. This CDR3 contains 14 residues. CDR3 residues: CASSLGGVSYEQYF. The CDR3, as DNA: TGTGCCAGCAGCCTGGGCGGGGTGTCCTACGAGCAGTACTTC.

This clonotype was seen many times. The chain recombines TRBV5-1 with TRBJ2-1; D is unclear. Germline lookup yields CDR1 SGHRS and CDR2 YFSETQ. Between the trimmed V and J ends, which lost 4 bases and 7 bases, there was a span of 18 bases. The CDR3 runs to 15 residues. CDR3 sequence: CASSGELGGLNEQFF. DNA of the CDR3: TGCGCCAGCAGCGGCGAACTGGGTGGCTTGAATGAGCAGTTCTTC.

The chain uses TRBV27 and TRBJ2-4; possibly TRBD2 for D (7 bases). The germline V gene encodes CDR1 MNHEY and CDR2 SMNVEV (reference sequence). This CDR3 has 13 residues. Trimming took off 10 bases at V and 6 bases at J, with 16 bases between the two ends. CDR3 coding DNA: TGTGCCACCAGAGGGGGGGGCATAAACATTCAGTACTTC. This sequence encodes CATRGGGINIQYF.

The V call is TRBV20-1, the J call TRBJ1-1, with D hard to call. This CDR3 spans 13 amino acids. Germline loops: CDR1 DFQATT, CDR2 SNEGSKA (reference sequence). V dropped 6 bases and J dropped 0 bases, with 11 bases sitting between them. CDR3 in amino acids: CSAYDRMNTEAFF. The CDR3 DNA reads TGCAGTGCCTACGATCGAATGAACACTGAAGCTTTCTTT.

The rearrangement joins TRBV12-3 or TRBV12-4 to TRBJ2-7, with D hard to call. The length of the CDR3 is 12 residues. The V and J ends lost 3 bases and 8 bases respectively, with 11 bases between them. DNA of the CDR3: TGTGCCAGCAGTTTTACAGATACGAAGCAGTACTTC. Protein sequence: CASSFTDTKQYF.

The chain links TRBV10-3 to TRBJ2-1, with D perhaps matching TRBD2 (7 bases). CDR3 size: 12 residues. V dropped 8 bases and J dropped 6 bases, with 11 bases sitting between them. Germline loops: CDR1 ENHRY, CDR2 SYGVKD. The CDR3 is CAIRRGGNEQFF. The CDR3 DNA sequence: TGTGCCATCCGAAGGGGGGGCAATGAGCAGTTCTTC.

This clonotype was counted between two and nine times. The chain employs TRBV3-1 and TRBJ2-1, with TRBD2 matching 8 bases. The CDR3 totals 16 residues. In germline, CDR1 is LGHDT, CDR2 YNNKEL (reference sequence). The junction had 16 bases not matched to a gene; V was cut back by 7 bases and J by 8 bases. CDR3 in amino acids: CASILRAGGLGDEQFF. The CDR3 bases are TGTGCCAGCATCCTTCGTGCGGGAGGCCTGGGGGATGAGCAGTTCTTC.

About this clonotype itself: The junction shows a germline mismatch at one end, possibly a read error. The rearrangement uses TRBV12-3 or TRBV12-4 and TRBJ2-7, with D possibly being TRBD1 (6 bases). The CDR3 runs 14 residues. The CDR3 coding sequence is TGTGCCAGCCGTTTGTCGAGACAGGACTACGAGCAGTACTTC. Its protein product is CASRLSRQDYEQYF.

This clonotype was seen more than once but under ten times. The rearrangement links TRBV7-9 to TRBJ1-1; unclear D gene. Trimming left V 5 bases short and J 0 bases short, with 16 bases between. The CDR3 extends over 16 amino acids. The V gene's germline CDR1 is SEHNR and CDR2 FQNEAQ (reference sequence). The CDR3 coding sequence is TGTGCCAGCAGCCGACGATTAGGGAGCATGAACACTGAAGCTTTCTTT. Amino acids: CASSRRLGSMNTEAFF.

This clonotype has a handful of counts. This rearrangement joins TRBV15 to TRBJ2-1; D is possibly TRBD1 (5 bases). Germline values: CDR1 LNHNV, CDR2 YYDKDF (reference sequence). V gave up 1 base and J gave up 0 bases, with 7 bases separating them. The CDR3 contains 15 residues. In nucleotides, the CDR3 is TGTGCCACCAGCAGAGGGACATTCTCCTACAATGAGCAGTTCTTC. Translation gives CATSRGTFSYNEQFF.

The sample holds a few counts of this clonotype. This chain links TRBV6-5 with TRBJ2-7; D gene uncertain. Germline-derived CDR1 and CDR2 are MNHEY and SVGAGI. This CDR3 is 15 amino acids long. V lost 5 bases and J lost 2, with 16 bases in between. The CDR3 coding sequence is TGTGCCAGCAGTAACGGGCGCCTGCACACCTACGAGCAGTACTTC. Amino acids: CASSNGRLHTYEQYF.

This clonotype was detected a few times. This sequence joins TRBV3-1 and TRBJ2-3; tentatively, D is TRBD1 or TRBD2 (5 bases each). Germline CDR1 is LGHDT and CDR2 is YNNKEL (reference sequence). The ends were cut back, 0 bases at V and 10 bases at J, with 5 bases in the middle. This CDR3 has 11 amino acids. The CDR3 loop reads CASSQEGAQYF. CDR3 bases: TGTGCCAGCAGCCAAGAGGGGGCGCAGTATTTT.

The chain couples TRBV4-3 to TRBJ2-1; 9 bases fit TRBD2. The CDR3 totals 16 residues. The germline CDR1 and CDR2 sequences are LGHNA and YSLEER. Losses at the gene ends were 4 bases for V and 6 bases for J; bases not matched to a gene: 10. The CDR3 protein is CASSLHPGLAGNEQFF. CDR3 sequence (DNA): TGCGCCAGCAGCCTTCACCCGGGACTAGCAGGCAATGAGCAGTTCTTC.

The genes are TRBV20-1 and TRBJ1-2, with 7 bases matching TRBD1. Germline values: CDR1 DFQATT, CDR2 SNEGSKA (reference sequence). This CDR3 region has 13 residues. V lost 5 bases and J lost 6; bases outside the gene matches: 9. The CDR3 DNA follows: TGCAGTGCTTCCACGCAGGGGGTGAATGGCTACACCTTC. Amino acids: CSASTQGVNGYTF.

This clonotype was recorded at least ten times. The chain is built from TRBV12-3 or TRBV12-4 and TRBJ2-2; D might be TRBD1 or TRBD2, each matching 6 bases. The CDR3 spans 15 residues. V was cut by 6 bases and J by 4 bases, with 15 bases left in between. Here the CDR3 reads CASRLRTAGTGELFF. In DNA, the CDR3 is TGTGCCAGCAGGCTCCGGACAGCGGGCACCGGGGAGCTGTTTTTT.

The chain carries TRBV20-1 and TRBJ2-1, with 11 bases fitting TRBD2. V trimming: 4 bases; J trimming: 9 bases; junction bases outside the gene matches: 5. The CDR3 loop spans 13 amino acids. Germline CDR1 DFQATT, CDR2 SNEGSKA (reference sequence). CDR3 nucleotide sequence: TGCAGTGCTACTAGCGGGGGGCTCATTGAGCAGTTCTTC. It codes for CSATSGGLIEQFF.

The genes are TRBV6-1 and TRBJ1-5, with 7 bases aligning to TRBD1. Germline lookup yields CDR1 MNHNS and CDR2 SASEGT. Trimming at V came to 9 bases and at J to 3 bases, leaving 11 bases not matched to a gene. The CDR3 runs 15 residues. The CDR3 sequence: CASWRAGGNNQPQHF. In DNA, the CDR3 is TGTGCCAGTTGGAGGGCAGGGGGGAACAATCAGCCCCAGCATTTT.

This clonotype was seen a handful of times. The CDR3 DNA reads TGTGCCAGCAGTTTTCGTAGGACAGGGAATAACTATGGCTACACCTTC. It yields the protein CASSFRRTGNNYGYTF. V is TRBV12-3 or TRBV12-4 and J is TRBJ1-2, with 8 nucleotides matching TRBD1. This CDR3 region has 16 residues. Germline trimming cut 3 bases from V and 1 base from J; bases unmatched to any gene: 7.

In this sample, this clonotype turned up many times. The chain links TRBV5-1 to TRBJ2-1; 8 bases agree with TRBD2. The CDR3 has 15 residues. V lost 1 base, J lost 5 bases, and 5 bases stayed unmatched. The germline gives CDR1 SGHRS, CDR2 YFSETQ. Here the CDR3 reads CASSLYGGGDNEQFF. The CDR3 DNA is TGCGCCAGCAGCTTGTACGGGGGGGGCGACAATGAGCAGTTCTTC.

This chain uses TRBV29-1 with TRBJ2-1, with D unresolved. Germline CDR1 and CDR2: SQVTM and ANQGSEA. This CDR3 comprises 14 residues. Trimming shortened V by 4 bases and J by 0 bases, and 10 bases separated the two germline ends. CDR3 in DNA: TGCAGCGTTGTCGCGTCCAGCTCCTACAATGAGCAGTTCTTC. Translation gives CSVVASSSYNEQFF.